This is a list of T cell receptor beta chains from one sample in a study of CD8 T cells in ankylosing spondylitis. TCRdb analysed the 5' RACE reads with MiXCR anew, one entry per CDR3 protein. The sample includes hundreds of thousands of distinct CDR3 sequences, 20% of them seen just once. The sequenced sample was blood, either unsorted or a sorted T cell fraction (not recorded which). Receptors were obtained from a male donor with ankylosing spondylitis or in good health (not recorded which). Each CDR3 is given without its conserved first and last residue.

cdr3_aa: SANEQY
v_call: TRBV20-1
j_call: TRBJ2-7

cdr3_aa: ASSSPRDRSEQY
v_call: TRBV7-8
j_call: TRBJ2-7

cdr3_aa: SATDSYGYT
v_call: TRBV20-1
j_call: TRBJ1-2

cdr3_aa: AWSTGQASNQPQH
v_call: TRBV30
j_call: TRBJ1-5

cdr3_aa: SATGTRNPTNEKLF
v_call: TRBV20-1
j_call: TRBJ1-4

cdr3_aa: ASSAGQGIEQY
v_call: TRBV9
j_call: TRBJ2-7

cdr3_aa: ASRTGLRTSGGNTGELF
v_call: TRBV11-1
j_call: TRBJ2-2

cdr3_aa: ATSRDPSGNSYEQY
v_call: TRBV15
j_call: TRBJ2-7

cdr3_aa: ASSYLGTNEQF
v_call: TRBV6-5
j_call: TRBJ2-1

cdr3_aa: ASSWGQDEQY
v_call: TRBV7-9
j_call: TRBJ2-7

cdr3_aa: ASSLLTGTYEQY
v_call: TRBV12-3/TRBV12-4
j_call: TRBJ2-7

cdr3_aa: ASSVRDTHEQY
v_call: TRBV9
j_call: TRBJ2-7

cdr3_aa: ASRPPGVHEQY
v_call: TRBV19
j_call: TRBJ2-7

cdr3_aa: ASSRLAGGNNEQF
v_call: TRBV12-3/TRBV12-4
j_call: TRBJ2-1

cdr3_aa: ASSTPTSGGYSYNEQF
v_call: TRBV9
j_call: TRBJ2-1

cdr3_aa: ATSDSTGGSYEQY
v_call: TRBV24-1
j_call: TRBJ2-7

cdr3_aa: ASSSRLAANTGELF
v_call: TRBV12-3/TRBV12-4
j_call: TRBJ2-2

cdr3_aa: ASSTGESYEQY
v_call: TRBV12-3/TRBV12-4
j_call: TRBJ2-7

cdr3_aa: ASSRGGDETQY
v_call: TRBV4-2
j_call: TRBJ2-5

cdr3_aa: SARGFSGGAYNEQF
v_call: TRBV20-1
j_call: TRBJ2-1

cdr3_aa: ASSPPGGGQPQH
v_call: TRBV12-3/TRBV12-4
j_call: TRBJ1-5

cdr3_aa: ASRSSFGSYNEQF
v_call: TRBV2
j_call: TRBJ2-1

cdr3_aa: SVEALNYGYT
v_call: TRBV29-1
j_call: TRBJ1-2

cdr3_aa: ASSQQGAVNTEAF
v_call: TRBV4-1
j_call: TRBJ1-1

cdr3_aa: ASSVATEGGSPLH
v_call: TRBV9
j_call: TRBJ1-6

cdr3_aa: ASSLTSGGTSYNEQF
v_call: TRBV5-1
j_call: TRBJ2-1

cdr3_aa: SATERDSYEQY
v_call: TRBV20-1
j_call: TRBJ2-7

cdr3_aa: ASMNPTSGGGTQY
v_call: TRBV3-1
j_call: TRBJ2-3

cdr3_aa: ASSLAPANEQY
v_call: TRBV7-9
j_call: TRBJ2-7

cdr3_aa: ASSSRDASYYEQY
v_call: TRBV11-2
j_call: TRBJ2-7

cdr3_aa: ASSSRPYSNQPQH
v_call: TRBV27
j_call: TRBJ1-5

cdr3_aa: ASSEAGQGAQF
v_call: TRBV6-1
j_call: TRBJ2-1

cdr3_aa: ASSQENGIPPTYEQY
v_call: TRBV4-2
j_call: TRBJ2-7

cdr3_aa: ATSSWDLSISYNEQF
v_call: TRBV15
j_call: TRBJ2-1

cdr3_aa: ASSPTSFTDTQY
v_call: TRBV2
j_call: TRBJ2-3

cdr3_aa: ASSVAVGDYEQY
v_call: TRBV9
j_call: TRBJ2-7

cdr3_aa: ASSVDQLRDTQY
v_call: TRBV9
j_call: TRBJ2-3

cdr3_aa: AISDGRVNEQF
v_call: TRBV10-3
j_call: TRBJ2-1

cdr3_aa: ASSLSSYPSGSYEQY
v_call: TRBV27
j_call: TRBJ2-7

cdr3_aa: ASSFGQGTVEQY
v_call: TRBV12-3/TRBV12-4
j_call: TRBJ2-7

cdr3_aa: ASTSQSGELF
v_call: TRBV6-5
j_call: TRBJ2-2

cdr3_aa: ASSEFGQPQH
v_call: TRBV2
j_call: TRBJ1-5

cdr3_aa: ATSQQGWGTDTQY
v_call: TRBV15
j_call: TRBJ2-3

cdr3_aa: STRGLRDYNEQF
v_call: TRBV20-1
j_call: TRBJ2-1

cdr3_aa: SARDVTSWSSYNEQF
v_call: TRBV20-1
j_call: TRBJ2-1

cdr3_aa: ASSFYRETQY
v_call: TRBV28
j_call: TRBJ2-5

cdr3_aa: SALEQGATNEKLF
v_call: TRBV20-1
j_call: TRBJ1-4

cdr3_aa: ASSQDRLGETQY
v_call: TRBV6-1
j_call: TRBJ2-5

cdr3_aa: ASSFPGTGYEQY
v_call: TRBV12-3/TRBV12-4
j_call: TRBJ2-7

cdr3_aa: ASSEGQAQETQY
v_call: TRBV10-2
j_call: TRBJ2-5

cdr3_aa: SVDSGGPLPGELF
v_call: TRBV29-1
j_call: TRBJ2-2

cdr3_aa: ASSLAGDLAQY
v_call: TRBV5-6
j_call: TRBJ2-5

cdr3_aa: ASSVPLGPGKNIQY
v_call: TRBV13
j_call: TRBJ2-4

cdr3_aa: ASSLFGGATDTQY
v_call: TRBV3-1
j_call: TRBJ2-3

cdr3_aa: ASSLIEGLPKQF
v_call: TRBV5-1
j_call: TRBJ2-1

cdr3_aa: ASSESTGGNQPQH
v_call: TRBV10-2
j_call: TRBJ1-5

cdr3_aa: ASSAVAGGEVADTQY
v_call: TRBV9
j_call: TRBJ2-3